The clone carrying this TCR beta chain was seen a few times. Its antigen is not known. One junction end does not reproduce the germline sequence, and a read error may be involved. The data were taken from a study of response to subunit inactivated influenza vaccine. Findings of the study overall: Few new T cells, the authors suggested, are recruited by each seasonal influenza vaccination.

Via MiXCR, TCRdb re-called the RT-PCR reads, giving one row per CDR3 protein. The sample lists hundreds of thousands of distinct CDR3 sequences, approximately 17% seen once, with about 11% in the top ten. This CDR3 is 15 amino acids long. Germline CDR1 and CDR2: MGHRA and YSYEKL. The clonotype originates from a middle-aged man who received an inactivated influenza vaccine. The rearrangement links TRBV4-1 to TRBJ1-6, with TRBD1 matching 9 bases. The sequencing here drew on PBMCs from blood, taken approximately 5 days after vaccination. The CDR3 DNA reads as TGCGCCAGCAGCCAAACAGGGGGCAGTAATCCACCCCTCCACTTT. Protein: CASSQTGGSNPPLHF.